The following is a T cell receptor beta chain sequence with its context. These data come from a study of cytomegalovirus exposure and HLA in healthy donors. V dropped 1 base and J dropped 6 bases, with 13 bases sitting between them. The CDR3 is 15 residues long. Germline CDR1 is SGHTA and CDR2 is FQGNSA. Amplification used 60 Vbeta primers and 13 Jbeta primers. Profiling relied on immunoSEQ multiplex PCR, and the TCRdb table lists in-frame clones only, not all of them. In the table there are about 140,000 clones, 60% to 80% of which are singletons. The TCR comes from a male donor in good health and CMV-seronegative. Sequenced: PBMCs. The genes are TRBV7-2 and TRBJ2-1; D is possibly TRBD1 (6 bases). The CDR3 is CASSLGGPGLNEQFF. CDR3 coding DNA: TGTGCCAGCAGCTTAGGGGGGCCCGGACTCAATGAGCAGTTCTTC.